A selection of T cell receptor beta chains follows, all from one sample in a study of blood T cell repertoires in COVID-19. Assay used: immunoSEQ multiplex PCR; TCRdb lists only in-frame clones, some missing. In the table there are about 330,000 clones, around 88% of which are singletons. What was sequenced was peripheral blood. The source is a woman aged 50 to 65 with acute or convalescent COVID-19. The CDR3 runs from the conserved cysteine through the conserved F or W. D genes are given only for firm matches. Some rows mark clone size as missing; the rest say once, few, many or name a class of expanded clone.

v_gene,j_gene,abundance,d_gene,CDR3nt,CDR3aa
TRBV2,TRBJ1-1,many,NA,TGTGCCAGCAGCAGGTCCTACCTGAACACTGAAGCTTTCTTT,CASSRSYLNTEAFF
TRBV5-1,TRBJ1-2,NA,NA,TGCGCCAGCAGCTTGGGGGCCGATAACTATGGCTACACCTTC,CASSLGADNYGYTF
TRBV6-1,TRBJ1-2,NA,NA,TGTGCCAGCAGTGAACCCCGGCAGGGAGGTGGCTACACCTTC,CASSEPRQGGGYTF
TRBV6-5,TRBJ2-7,NA,TRBD2,TGTGCCAGCACCCGGGAGGCAGCCTACGAGCAGTACTTC,CASTREAAYEQYF
TRBV7-2,TRBJ2-1,NA,TRBD2,TGTGCCAGCAGCTTAACCGGGACTAGCGGGGGAAAGCAGTTCTTC,CASSLTGTSGGKQFF
TRBV6-5,TRBJ2-1,few,NA,TGTGCCAGCAGGGGGGACACCCTATCCGAGCAGTTCTTC,CASRGDTLSEQFF
TRBV7-2,TRBJ1-4,NA,NA,TGTGCCAGTTCTAACGGAGCCTATAATGAAAAACTGTTTTTT,CASSNGAYNEKLFF
TRBV2,TRBJ1-1,NA,NA,TGTGCCAGCATGAGAGGGGGTCACACTGAAGCTTTCTTT,CASMRGGHTEAFF
TRBV19,TRBJ2-1,NA,TRBD2,TGTGCCAGTAGTATTGGGCTAGCGGGAAATGAGCAGTTCTTC,CASSIGLAGNEQFF
TRBV24-1,TRBJ2-1,NA,TRBD1,TGTGCCACGGACCAGGGGGATGAGCAGTTCTTC,CATDQGDEQFF
TRBV10-3,TRBJ1-1,NA,TRBD1,TGTGCCATCAGTGACCCCGACAGGGCCACTGAAGCTTTCTTT,CAISDPDRATEAFF
TRBV5-1,TRBJ1-2,NA,NA,TGCGCCAGCAGCTTGAGTTCCTCGGCCGGGAACTATGGCTACACCTTC,CASSLSSSAGNYGYTF
TRBV4-3,TRBJ2-1,few,NA,TGCGCCAGCAGCCGAGTACTAGCTGCCAATGAGCAGTTCTTC,CASSRVLAANEQFF
TRBV12-5,TRBJ2-5,NA,NA,TGTGCTAGTGGACCAAACAGGGCCGAGACCCAGTACTTC,CASGPNRAETQYF
TRBV11-1,TRBJ2-1,NA,NA,TGTGCCAGCAGCTTACGCTATGTTTACAATGAGCAGTTCTTC,CASSLRYVYNEQFF
TRBV6-4,TRBJ2-2,NA,NA,TGTGCCAGCAGTGAGTCCGGGACCGGGGAGCTGTTTTTT,CASSESGTGELFF
TRBV6-5,TRBJ1-2,NA,NA,TGTGCCAGCAGGGGGGCAGACCAGAAGAACTATGGCTACACCTTC,CASRGADQKNYGYTF
TRBV9,TRBJ1-2,NA,NA,TGTGCCAGCAGCGTGAGAGGCGGGGATGGCTACACCTTC,CASSVRGGDGYTF
TRBV19,TRBJ1-5,NA,TRBD1,TGTGCCAGTAGTATCGACAGGGGCTCCAATCAGCCCCAGCATTTT,CASSIDRGSNQPQHF
TRBV9,TRBJ2-7,NA,NA,TGTGCCAGCAGCCCCCGGGGTAGCGGCTCCTACGAGCAGTACTTC,CASSPRGSGSYEQYF
TRBV25-1,TRBJ2-6,NA,NA,TGTGCCAGCAGTGAAAGCTGGGCGGGCCCACACCGCGTCCTGACTTTC,CASSESWAGPHRVLTF
TRBV6-2/TRBV6-3,TRBJ2-1,NA,TRBD2,TGTGCCAGCAGTCTCTCGGGAGGGCCGGGGAATGAGCAGTTCTTC,CASSLSGGPGNEQFF
TRBV6-5,TRBJ1-6,NA,NA,TGTGCCGTACGCCAGGGCCAATCACCCCTCCACTTT,CAVRQGQSPLHF
TRBV29-1,TRBJ2-3,NA,NA,TGCAGCTTTGGGGGGACAAGAAGCACAGATACGCAGTATTTT,CSFGGTRSTDTQYF
TRBV7-8,TRBJ2-3,once,TRBD2,TGTGCCAGCAGCTTGCTAGCGGGAGGAGTGGCAGATACGCAGTATTTT,CASSLLAGGVADTQYF
TRBV19,TRBJ1-2,once,NA,TGTGCCAGCCTAGCGGCGGGGTTGGGTGGCTACACCTTC,CASLAAGLGGYTF
TRBV7-9,TRBJ2-3,NA,TRBD2,TGTGCCAGCAGATCTACTAGCGGGGGGGCCTCAGATACGCAGTATTTT,CASRSTSGGASDTQYF
TRBV6-1,TRBJ1-4,NA,TRBD1,TGTGCCAGCAGTGGCTCGGGACAGGGGTTGGGGGATGAAAAACTGTTTTTT,CASSGSGQGLGDEKLFF
TRBV4-1,TRBJ1-4,NA,NA,TGCGCCAGCAGCCAAGCCCCCCTCGTAACTAATGAAAAACTGTTTTTT,CASSQAPLVTNEKLFF
TRBV7-8,TRBJ2-7,NA,NA,TGTGCCAGCAGCCCTTTTCCGACCCCCCCCTTACAGGGCTCCTACGAGCAGTACTTC,CASSPFPTPPLQGSYEQYF
TRBV6-5,TRBJ1-1,NA,NA,TGTGCCAGCAGTACCCGGACAGCGAGGCCTGAAGCTTTCTTT,CASSTRTARPEAFF
TRBV6-5,TRBJ1-1,NA,NA,TGTGCCAGCAGTTACTCGGGGGGAAACACTGAAGCTTTCTTT,CASSYSGGNTEAFF
TRBV24-1,TRBJ2-3,NA,TRBD2,TGTGCCACCAGTGATTCAAAACTAGCGGGAGATACGCAGTATTTT,CATSDSKLAGDTQYF
TRBV7-2,TRBJ1-1,NA,NA,TGTGCCAGCAGCTTTAACAGACCGAACACTGAAGCTTTCTTT,CASSFNRPNTEAFF